Shown below are 10 T cell receptor beta chains from a single sample sequenced in a study of OX40 agonist ivuxolimab in advanced cancers. Receptor amplification or capture employed the immunoSEQ multiplex PCR assay. TCRdb mirrors the immuneACCESS table, restricted to in-frame sequences. Some clones are absent from its copies; in checked studies, under half trace to an unresolved V gene, and the reason for the others is unknown. This sample comprises about 69,000 clones, over 60% of them detected only once. The top ten constitute under 3% of the sample. The starting material was CD4+ or CD8+ T cells sorted from blood, obtained in a trial of the OX40 agonist ivuxolimab. The receptors here all came from an adult with an advanced solid tumor such as melanoma, head and neck, liver or kidney cancer.

This chain uses TRBV7-2 with TRBJ1-2; 9 bases fit TRBD1. Germline V gene data show CDR1 as SGHTA and CDR2 as FQGNSA. This CDR3 is 13 amino acids long. With 6 bases clipped from V and 5 bases from J, the junction kept 4 bases outside the gene matches. CDR3 in DNA: TGTGCCAGCAGTTGGGACAGGGTATATGGCTACACCTTC. Encoded protein: CASSWDRVYGYTF.

The rearrangement joins TRBV21-1 to TRBJ2-5; no check of the table's D call, TRBD1, against the DNA was made. TRBV21-1 is recorded as a pseudogene. CDR3 size: 17 residues. The CDR3 region is CASSKGCQGQEQETQYF. The CDR3, as DNA: TGTGCCAGCAGCAAAGGGTGTCAGGGGCAAGAACAAGAGACCCAGTACTTC.

This clone was detected a few times. The chain carries TRBV18 and TRBJ1-5; no clear D gene. The CDR3 covers 14 residues. The germline CDR1 and CDR2 sequences are KGHSH and LQKENI. V lost 4 bases, J lost 4 bases, and 11 bases lay in between. Here the CDR3 DNA reads TGTGCCAGCTCACTGACAAAAGGGAATCAGCCCCAGCATTTT. Translating gives CASSLTKGNQPQHF.

The gene calls are TRBV4-1 and TRBJ1-1; possible D gene TRBD1, 5 bases. V lost 6 bases to trimming and J lost 4 bases, with 12 bases between them. The germline V gene encodes CDR1 MGHRA and CDR2 YSYEKL. The CDR3 has 13 residues. CDR3 nucleotide sequence: TGCGCCAGCAGGACTCAGGGCGGCACTGAAGCTTTCTTT. It encodes CASRTQGGTEAFF.

The genes are TRBV20-1 and TRBJ2-3, with D perhaps matching TRBD2 (5 bases). The germline V and J ends were trimmed by 3 bases and 12 bases, with 13 bases remaining between them. CDR3 length: 11 amino acids. CDR1 is DFQATT and CDR2 is SNEGSKA in the germline V gene (reference sequence). Here the CDR3 reads CSASWASSQYF. The CDR3 DNA sequence: TGCAGTGCTAGTTGGGCTAGCTCACAGTATTTT.

This clone was seen a few times. The rearrangement links TRBV7-9 to TRBJ1-4, with 10 bases aligning to TRBD1. V gave up 2 bases and J gave up 4 bases; unmatched junction bases: 7. The germline V gene has CDR1 SEHNR and CDR2 FQNEAQ (reference sequence). This CDR3 is built from 17 residues. CDR3 sequence: CASSLYGTGAHNEKLFF. CDR3 in DNA: TGTGCCAGCAGCTTATATGGGACAGGGGCGCATAATGAAAAACTGTTTTTT.

The chain combines TRBV6-5 with TRBJ1-5, with 7 nucleotides matching TRBD1. V dropped 4 bases and J dropped 0; count of bases not matched to a gene: 3. This CDR3 is 15 amino acids long. Germline CDR1 and CDR2: MNHEY and SVGAGI. The CDR3 bases are TGTGCCAGCAGTTCGGACAGGTATAGCAATCAGCCCCAGCATTTT. It encodes CASSSDRYSNQPQHF.

The V gene is TRBV7-2, the J gene TRBJ1-2; TRBD1 aligns across 8 bases. This CDR3 contains 14 residues. V was clipped by 5 bases and J by 3 bases; unmatched bases: 5. CDR1 is SGHTA and CDR2 is FQGNSA in the germline V gene. CDR3 coding DNA: TGTGCCAGCAGCCAGGACAGGGCAGACTATGGCTACACCTTC. It yields the protein CASSQDRADYGYTF.

The rearrangement links TRBV5-1 to TRBJ2-1; 7 bases align to TRBD2. The trim removed 4 bases at V and 0 bases at J, leaving 4 bases unmatched. Germline V gene sequence: CDR1 SGHRS, CDR2 YFSETQ. CDR3 length equals 15 residues. The CDR3 DNA is TGCGCCAGCAGCCGTGGGGAGGGCTCCTACAATGAGCAGTTCTTC. Encoded protein: CASSRGEGSYNEQFF.

The chain carries TRBV6-5 and TRBJ2-3; 8 bases map to TRBD1. Germline CDR1 is MNHEY and CDR2 is SVGAGI. V lost 7 bases to trimming and J lost 1 base; unmatched junction nucleotides: 7. CDR3 length equals 15 residues. The CDR3 region has the DNA TGTGCCAGCACTCCCTACAGGGGGGGCACAGATACGCAGTATTTT. This encodes CASTPYRGGTDTQYF.